This TCR beta chain was sequenced in a study of CD8 T cells in ankylosing spondylitis. The V gene lost 8 bases and the J gene lost 0 bases, with 11 bases spanning the gap. CDR1 KGHSH and CDR2 LQKENI come from the germline V gene. This CDR3 has 13 amino acids. Study-wide results and limits: Clones linked to disease were reported to show significant enrichment in matched ankylosing spondylitis synovial fluid.

Each CDR3 protein gets one entry after TCRdb re-called the 5' RACE reads with MiXCR. Here the sample spans about 210,000 distinct CDR3 sequences, roughly 8% being singletons. This clonotype was seen a few times. The antigen is not known. This sequence was found in a female donor with ankylosing spondylitis or in good health (not recorded which). The sequenced sample consisted of blood, either unsorted or a sorted T cell fraction (not recorded which). The chain couples TRBV18 to TRBJ2-7; perhaps TRBD2 as D (5 bases). The CDR3: CASQEASSYEQYF. CDR3 DNA sequence: TGTGCCAGCCAGGAGGCGTCCTCCTACGAGCAGTACTTC.